This T cell receptor (beta chain) comes out of a study of blood T cell repertoires in COVID-19. Looking at the study overall: Sites across the United States, Italy and Spain contributed samples from acute and convalescent COVID-19.

In the original workflow: Cell counts per sample came from amplifying reference gene primers. This table comes from immunoSEQ multiplex PCR, and its TCRdb copy is limited to in-frame clones, with some not included. That table supplies the V and J calls and clone size; D and trimming were determined from the DNA. The sample holds about 220,000 clones, about 80% seen once. Cohorts were determined from participant-reported clinical history. This clonotype was obtained from a woman aged 40 to 50 with acute COVID-19. The material sequenced was PBMCs or T cells enriched from blood (not recorded which).

The chain's CDR3 is CASSLGGNGYTF. CDR3 coding DNA: TGTGCCAGCAGTTTAGGGGGCAATGGCTACACCTTC. This sequence joins TRBV27 and TRBJ1-2; TRBD1 is a possible D gene (6 bases). The germline V gene has CDR1 MNHEY and CDR2 SMNVEV (reference sequence). V lost 2 bases and J lost 6, with 7 bases in between. This CDR3 spans 12 amino acids.